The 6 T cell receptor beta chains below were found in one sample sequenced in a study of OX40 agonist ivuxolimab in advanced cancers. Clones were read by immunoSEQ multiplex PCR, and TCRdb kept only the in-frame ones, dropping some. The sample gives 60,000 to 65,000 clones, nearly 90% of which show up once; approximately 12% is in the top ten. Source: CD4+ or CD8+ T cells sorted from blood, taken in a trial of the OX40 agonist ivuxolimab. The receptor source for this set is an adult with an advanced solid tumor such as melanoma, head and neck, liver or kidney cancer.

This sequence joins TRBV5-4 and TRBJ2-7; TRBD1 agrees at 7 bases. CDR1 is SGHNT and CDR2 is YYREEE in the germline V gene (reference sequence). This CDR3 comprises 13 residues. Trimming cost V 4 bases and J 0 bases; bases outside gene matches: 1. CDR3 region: CASSGDSSYEQYF. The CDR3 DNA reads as TGTGCCAGCAGCGGGGACAGCTCCTACGAGCAGTACTTC.

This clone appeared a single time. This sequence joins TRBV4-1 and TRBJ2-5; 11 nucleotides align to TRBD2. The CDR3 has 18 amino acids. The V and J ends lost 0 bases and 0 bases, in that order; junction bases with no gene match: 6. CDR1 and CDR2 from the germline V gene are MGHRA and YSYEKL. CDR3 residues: CASSQDLAGGLYQETQYF. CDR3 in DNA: TGCGCCAGCAGCCAAGATCTAGCGGGAGGCCTGTACCAAGAGACCCAGTACTTC.

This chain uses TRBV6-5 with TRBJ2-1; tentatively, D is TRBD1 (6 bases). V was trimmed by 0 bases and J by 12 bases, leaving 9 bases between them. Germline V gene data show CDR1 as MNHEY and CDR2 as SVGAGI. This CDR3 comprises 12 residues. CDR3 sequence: CASSYSTGRQFF. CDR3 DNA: TGTGCCAGCAGTTACTCGACAGGAAGGCAGTTCTTC.

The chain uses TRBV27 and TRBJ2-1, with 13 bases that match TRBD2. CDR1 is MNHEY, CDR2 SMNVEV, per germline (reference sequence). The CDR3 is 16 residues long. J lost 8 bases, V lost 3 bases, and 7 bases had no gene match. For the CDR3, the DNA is TGTGCCAGCAGTTTGTTACTAGCGGGGGGGCCTGATGAGCAGTTCTTC. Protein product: CASSLLLAGGPDEQFF.

The CDR3 region has the DNA TGTGCCAGCAGCGCCGGACAGATTACTAACTATGGCTACACCTTC. This gives the protein CASSAGQITNYGYTF. J is TRBJ1-2 and V is TRBV5-6; D might be TRBD1 (6 bases). Per germline, CDR1 SGHDT and CDR2 YYEEEE. The CDR3 has 15 amino acids. Trimming removed 4 bases from V and 0 bases from J, with 13 bases in between.

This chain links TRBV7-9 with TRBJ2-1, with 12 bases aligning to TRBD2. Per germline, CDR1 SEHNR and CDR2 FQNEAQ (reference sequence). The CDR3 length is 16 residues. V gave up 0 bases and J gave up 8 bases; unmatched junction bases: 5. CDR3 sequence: CASSLAITSGRYEQFF. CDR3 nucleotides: TGTGCCAGCAGCTTAGCGATAACTAGCGGGAGGTATGAGCAGTTCTTC. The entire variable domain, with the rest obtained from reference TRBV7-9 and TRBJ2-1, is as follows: DTGVSQNPRHKITKRGQNVTFRCDPISEHNRLYWYRQTLGQGPEFLTYFQNEAQLEKSRLLSDRFSAERPKGSFSTLEIQRTEQGDSAMYLCASSLAITSGRYEQFFGPGTRLTVL.